This TCR beta chain was identified in a study of identical twins. Via MiXCR, TCRdb re-called the 5' RACE reads, giving one row per CDR3 protein. The profile shows roughly 630,000 distinct CDR3 sequences, about 7.6% of them singletons. These same records also appear under a second study, on yellow fever vaccine responses in identical twins.

The clonotype was recovered from a woman aged 18-30 years in good health. Sample: PBMCs.

The CDR3 coding sequence is TGTGCCAGCAGCTTAGCGGCGACAGGGTACCACAATGAGCAGTTCTTC. Translating gives CASSLAATGYHNEQFF. The chain has TRBV11-3 and TRBJ2-1, with 7 bases aligning to TRBD1. CDR3 length: 16 amino acids. V was clipped by 1 base and J by 5 bases; unmatched bases: 8. The germline CDR1 and CDR2 sequences are SGHNT and YENEEA.